This T cell receptor beta chain was captured by sequencing in a study of T cell responses to AZD1222 COVID-19 vaccine. Overall study results and limits: With dominance at 160-218 and 743-854, vaccine-associated CD4 TCRs spanned spike. Clonal diversity was possibly underestimated; the donors were predominantly white British and more often female. The repertoires were collected only after the peak T cell response. A reported finding is that nearly half of spike-specific TCRs target unmutated variant regions.

Using immunoSEQ multiplex PCR, the repertoire was profiled, and TCRdb retains in-frame clones only, with some absent. This repertoire shows 150,000 or so clones, about 90% found once; its top ten account for roughly 4.6%. CDR1 KGHDR and CDR2 SFDVKD come from the germline V gene. This CDR3 region has 18 residues. Unmatched junction bases numbered 8, after V lost 3 bases and J lost 5 bases. The sample holds one count of this clone. Its antigen is currently unknown. The origin of this receptor is an adult in good health. The chain combines TRBV24-1 with TRBJ2-5, with 16 bases matching TRBD2. The material sequenced was peripheral blood, taken on day 0 of AZD1222 vaccination. The CDR3 region is CATSDPGLAGGFSETQYF. In nucleotides, the CDR3 is TGTGCCACCAGTGATCCGGGACTAGCGGGAGGGTTTTCGGAGACCCAGTACTTC.